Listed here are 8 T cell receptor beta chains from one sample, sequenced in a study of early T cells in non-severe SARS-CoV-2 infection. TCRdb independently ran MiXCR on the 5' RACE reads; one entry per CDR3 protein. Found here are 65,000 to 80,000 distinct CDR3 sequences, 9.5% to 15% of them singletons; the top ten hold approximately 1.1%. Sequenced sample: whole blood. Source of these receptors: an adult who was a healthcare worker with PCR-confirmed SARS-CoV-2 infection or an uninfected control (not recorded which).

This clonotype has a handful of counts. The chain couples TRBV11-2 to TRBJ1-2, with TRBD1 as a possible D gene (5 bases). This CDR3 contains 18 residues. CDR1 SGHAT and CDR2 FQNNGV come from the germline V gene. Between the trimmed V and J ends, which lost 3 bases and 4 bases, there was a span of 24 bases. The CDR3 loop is CASSLRVDTGKRSYGYTF. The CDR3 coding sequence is TGTGCCAGCAGCTTGCGCGTGGACACAGGAAAGCGGAGCTATGGCTACACCTTC.

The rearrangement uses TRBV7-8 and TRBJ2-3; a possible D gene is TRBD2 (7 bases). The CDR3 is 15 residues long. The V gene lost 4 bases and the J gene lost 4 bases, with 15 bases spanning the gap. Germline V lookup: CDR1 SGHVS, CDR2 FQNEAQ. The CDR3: CASSYGGGGADTQYF. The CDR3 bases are TGTGCCAGCAGCTATGGGGGCGGGGGAGCAGATACGCAGTATTTT.

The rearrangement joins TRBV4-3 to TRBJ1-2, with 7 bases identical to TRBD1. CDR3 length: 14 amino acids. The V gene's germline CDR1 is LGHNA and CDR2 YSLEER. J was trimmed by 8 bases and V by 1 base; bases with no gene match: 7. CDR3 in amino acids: CASSQARQGGGYTF. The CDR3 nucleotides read TGCGCCAGCAGCCAAGCCCGACAGGGCGGGGGCTACACCTTC.

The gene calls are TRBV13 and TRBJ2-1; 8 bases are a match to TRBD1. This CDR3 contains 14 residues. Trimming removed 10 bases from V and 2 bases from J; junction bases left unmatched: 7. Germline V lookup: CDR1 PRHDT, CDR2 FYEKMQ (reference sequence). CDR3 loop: CATQTGDPYNEQFF. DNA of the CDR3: TGTGCCACCCAGACAGGGGACCCCTACAATGAGCAGTTCTTC.

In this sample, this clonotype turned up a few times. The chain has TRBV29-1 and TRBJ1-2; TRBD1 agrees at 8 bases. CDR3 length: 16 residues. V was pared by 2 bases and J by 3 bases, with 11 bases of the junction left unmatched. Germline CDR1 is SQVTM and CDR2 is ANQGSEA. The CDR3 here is CSVERVRTGRDYGYTF. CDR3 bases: TGCAGCGTTGAACGAGTCAGGACAGGGAGGGACTATGGCTACACCTTC.

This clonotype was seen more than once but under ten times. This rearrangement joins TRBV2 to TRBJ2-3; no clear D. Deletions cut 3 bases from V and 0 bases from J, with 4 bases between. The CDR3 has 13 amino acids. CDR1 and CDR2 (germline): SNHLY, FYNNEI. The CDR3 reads CASSDRSTDTQYF. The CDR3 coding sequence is TGTGCCAGCAGTGACAGAAGCACAGATACGCAGTATTTT.

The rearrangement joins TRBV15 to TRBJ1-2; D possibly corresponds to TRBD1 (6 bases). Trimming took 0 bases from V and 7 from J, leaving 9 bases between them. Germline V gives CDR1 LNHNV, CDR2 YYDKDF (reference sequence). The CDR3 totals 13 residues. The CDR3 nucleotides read TGTGCCACCAGCAGAGAGGCAGGGGTTGGCTACACCTTC. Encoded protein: CATSREAGVGYTF.

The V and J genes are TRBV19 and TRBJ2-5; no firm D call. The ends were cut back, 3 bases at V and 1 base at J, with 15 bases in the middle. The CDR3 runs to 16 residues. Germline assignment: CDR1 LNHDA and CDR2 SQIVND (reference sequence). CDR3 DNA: TGTGCCAGTAGTATCGGCATGCGCCGGTCCCAAGAGACCCAGTACTTC. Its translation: CASSIGMRRSQETQYF.